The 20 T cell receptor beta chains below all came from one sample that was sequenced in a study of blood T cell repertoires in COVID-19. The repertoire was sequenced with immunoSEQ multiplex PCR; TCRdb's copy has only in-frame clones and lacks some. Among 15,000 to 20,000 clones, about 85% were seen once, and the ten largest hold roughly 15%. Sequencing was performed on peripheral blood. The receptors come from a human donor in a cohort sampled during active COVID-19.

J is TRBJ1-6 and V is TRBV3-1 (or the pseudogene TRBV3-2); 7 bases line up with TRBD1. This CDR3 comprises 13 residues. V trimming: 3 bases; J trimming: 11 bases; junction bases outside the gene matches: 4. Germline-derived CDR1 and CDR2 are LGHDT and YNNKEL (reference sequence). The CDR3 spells CASSQYRGAPLHF. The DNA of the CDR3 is TGTGCCAGCAGCCAGTACAGGGGAGCACCCCTCCACTTT.

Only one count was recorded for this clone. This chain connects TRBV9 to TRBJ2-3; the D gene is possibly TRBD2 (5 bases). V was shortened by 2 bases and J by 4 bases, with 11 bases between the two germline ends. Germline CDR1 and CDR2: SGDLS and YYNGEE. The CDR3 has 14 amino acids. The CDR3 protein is CASSVSGKADTQYF. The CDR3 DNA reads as TGTGCCAGCAGCGTGAGCGGAAAGGCAGATACGCAGTATTTT.

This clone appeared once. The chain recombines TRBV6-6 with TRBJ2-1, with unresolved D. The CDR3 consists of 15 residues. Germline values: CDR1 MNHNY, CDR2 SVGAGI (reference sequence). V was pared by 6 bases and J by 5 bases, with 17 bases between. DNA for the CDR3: TGTGCCAGCAGCCCATTCCCCCATAGCCACAATGAGCAGTTCTTC. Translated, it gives CASSPFPHSHNEQFF.

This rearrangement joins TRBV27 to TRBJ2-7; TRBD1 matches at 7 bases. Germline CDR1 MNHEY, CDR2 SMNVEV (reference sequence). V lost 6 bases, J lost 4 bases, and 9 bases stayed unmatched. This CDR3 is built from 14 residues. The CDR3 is CASSLGQDSYEQYF. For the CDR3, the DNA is TGTGCCAGCAGCCTCGGACAGGACAGTTACGAGCAGTACTTC.

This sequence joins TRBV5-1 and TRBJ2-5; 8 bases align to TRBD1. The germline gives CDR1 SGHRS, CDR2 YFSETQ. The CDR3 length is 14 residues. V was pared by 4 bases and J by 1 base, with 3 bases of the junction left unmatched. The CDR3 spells CASSTGQAQETQYF. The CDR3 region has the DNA TGCGCCAGCAGCACGGGACAGGCCCAAGAGACCCAGTACTTC. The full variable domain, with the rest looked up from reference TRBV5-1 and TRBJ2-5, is KAGVTQTPRYLIKTRGQQVTLSCSPISGHRSVSWYQQTPGQGLQFLFEYFSETQRNKGNFPGRFSGRQFSNSRSEMNVSTLELGDSALYLCASSTGQAQETQYFGPGTRLLVL.

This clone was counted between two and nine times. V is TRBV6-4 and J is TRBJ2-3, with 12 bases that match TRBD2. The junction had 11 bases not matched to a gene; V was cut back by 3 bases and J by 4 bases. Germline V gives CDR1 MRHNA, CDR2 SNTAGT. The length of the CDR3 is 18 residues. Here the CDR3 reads CASSDRPSSGRVPDTQYF. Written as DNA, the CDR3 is TGTGCCAGCAGTGATAGACCCTCTAGCGGGAGGGTACCAGATACGCAGTATTTT.

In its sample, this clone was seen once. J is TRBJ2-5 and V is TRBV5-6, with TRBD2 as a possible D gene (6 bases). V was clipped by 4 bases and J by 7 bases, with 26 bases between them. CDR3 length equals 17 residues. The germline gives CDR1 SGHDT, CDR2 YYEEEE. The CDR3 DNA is TGTGCCAGCAGCACACATCGGGACTCTCTAGTATCAGGGACCCAGTACTTC. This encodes CASSTHRDSLVSGTQYF.

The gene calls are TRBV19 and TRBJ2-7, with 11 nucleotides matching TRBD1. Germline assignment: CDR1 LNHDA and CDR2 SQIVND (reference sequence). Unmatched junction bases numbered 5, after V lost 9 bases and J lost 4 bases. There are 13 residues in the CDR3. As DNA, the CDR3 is TGTGCCAGCGCCGGGACAGGGGGTTACGAGCAGTACTTC. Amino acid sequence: CASAGTGGYEQYF.

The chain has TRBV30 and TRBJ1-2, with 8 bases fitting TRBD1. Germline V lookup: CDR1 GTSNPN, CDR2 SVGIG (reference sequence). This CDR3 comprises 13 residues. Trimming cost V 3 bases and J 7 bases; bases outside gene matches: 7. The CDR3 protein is CAWSRDRPRGYTF. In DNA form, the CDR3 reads TGTGCCTGGAGCCGGGACAGGCCCCGTGGCTACACCTTC.

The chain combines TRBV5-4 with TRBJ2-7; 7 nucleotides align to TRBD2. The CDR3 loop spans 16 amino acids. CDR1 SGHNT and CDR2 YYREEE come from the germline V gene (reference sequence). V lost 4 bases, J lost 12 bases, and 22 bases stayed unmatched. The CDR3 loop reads CASSAGNGGRASWVYF. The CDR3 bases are TGTGCCAGCAGCGCGGGGAACGGGGGGAGGGCCTCCTGGGTGTACTTC.

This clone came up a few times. CDR3 nucleotides: TGTGCCAGCAGCCAAGATCATAGGGGGTCTGAGGCGGAGACCCAGTACTTC. This encodes CASSQDHRGSEAETQYF. This sequence joins TRBV14 and TRBJ2-5; a possible D gene is TRBD1 (6 bases). CDR1 SGHDN and CDR2 FVKESK come from the germline V gene. Deletions cut 0 bases from V and 5 bases from J, with 19 bases between. The CDR3 contains 17 residues. Variable domain in full (rest from reference TRBV14 and TRBJ2-5): EAGVTQFPSHSVIEKGQTVTLRCDPISGHDNLYWYRRVMGKEIKFLLHFVKESKQDESGMPNNRFLAERTGGTYSTLKVQPAELEDSGVYFCASSQDHRGSEAETQYFGPGTRLLVL.

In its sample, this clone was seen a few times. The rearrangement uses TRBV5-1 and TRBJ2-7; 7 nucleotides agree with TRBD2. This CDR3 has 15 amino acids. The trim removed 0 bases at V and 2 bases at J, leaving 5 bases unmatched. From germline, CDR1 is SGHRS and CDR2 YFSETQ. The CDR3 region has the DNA TGCGCCAGCAGCTTGGACGGGGGAGGGCCCTACGAGCAGTACTTC. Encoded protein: CASSLDGGGPYEQYF.

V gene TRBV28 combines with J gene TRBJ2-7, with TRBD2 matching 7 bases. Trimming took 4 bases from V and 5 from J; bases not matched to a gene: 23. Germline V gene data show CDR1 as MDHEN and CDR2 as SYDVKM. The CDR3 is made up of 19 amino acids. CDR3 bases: TGTGCCAGCAGTTCCACCGCCGCCCTTCCGGCGGGAGTATTGGACGAGCAGTACTTC. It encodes CASSSTAALPAGVLDEQYF.

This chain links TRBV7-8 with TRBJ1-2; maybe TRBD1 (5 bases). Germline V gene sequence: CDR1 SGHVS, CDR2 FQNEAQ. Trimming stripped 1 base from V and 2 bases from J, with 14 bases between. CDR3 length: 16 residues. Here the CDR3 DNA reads TGTGCCAGCAGCTTAGGCCGGGGGGGAAGAAACTATGGCTACACCTTC. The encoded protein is CASSLGRGGRNYGYTF.

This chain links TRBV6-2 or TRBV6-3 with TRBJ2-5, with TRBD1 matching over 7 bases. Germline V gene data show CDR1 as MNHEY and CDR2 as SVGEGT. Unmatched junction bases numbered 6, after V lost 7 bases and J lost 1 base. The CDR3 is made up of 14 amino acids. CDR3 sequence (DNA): TGTGCCAGCACCCCCACAGGGGCCCAAGAGACCCAGTACTTC. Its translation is CASTPTGAQETQYF.

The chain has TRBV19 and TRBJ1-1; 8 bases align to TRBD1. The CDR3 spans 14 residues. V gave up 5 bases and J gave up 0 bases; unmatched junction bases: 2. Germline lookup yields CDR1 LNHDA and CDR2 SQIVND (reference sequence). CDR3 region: CASSPDRVNTEAFF. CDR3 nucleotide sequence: TGTGCCAGTAGTCCGGACAGGGTGAACACTGAAGCTTTCTTT.

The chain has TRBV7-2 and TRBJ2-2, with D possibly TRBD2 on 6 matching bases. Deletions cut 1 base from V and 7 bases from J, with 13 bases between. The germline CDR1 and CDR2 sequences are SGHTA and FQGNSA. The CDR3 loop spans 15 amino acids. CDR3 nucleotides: TGTGCCAGCAGCTTAGTCTGGCGGGGCGGCGGGGAGCTGTTTTTT. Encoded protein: CASSLVWRGGGELFF.

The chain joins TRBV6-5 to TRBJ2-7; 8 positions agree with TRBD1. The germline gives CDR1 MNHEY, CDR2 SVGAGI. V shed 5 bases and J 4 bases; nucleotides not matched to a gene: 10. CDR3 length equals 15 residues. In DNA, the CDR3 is TGTGCCAGCAGTCCACGTAGGACAGGGATTTACGAGCAGTACTTC. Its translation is CASSPRRTGIYEQYF.

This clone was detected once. As DNA, the CDR3 is TGTGCCACCAGTGATCCGAAAAGACAGACCGGGGAGCAGTACTTC. It is translated as CATSDPKRQTGEQYF. The chain uses TRBV24-1 and TRBJ2-7; D possibly corresponds to TRBD1 (5 bases). This CDR3 spans 15 amino acids. The V end was cut by 3 bases, the J end by 7 bases, with 18 bases between. Germline CDR1 is KGHDR and CDR2 is SFDVKD.

The CDR3 reads CASSDGEGTEAFF. The CDR3 bases are TGTGCCAGCAGCGACGGCGAGGGCACTGAAGCTTTCTTT. This sequence joins TRBV12-3 or TRBV12-4 and TRBJ1-1; D remains ambiguous. The CDR3 runs to 13 residues. Trimming left V 6 bases short and J 4 bases short, with 12 bases between.